This T cell receptor (beta chain) stems from a study of blood T cell repertoires in COVID-19. This table comes from immunoSEQ multiplex PCR, and its TCRdb copy is limited to in-frame clones, with some not included. The repertoire holds fewer than 250,000 clones, 85% to 90% seen once, with about 0.95% in the top ten. V trimming: 6 bases; J trimming: 5 bases; junction bases outside the gene matches: 9. This CDR3 spans 15 amino acids. The germline gives CDR1 MRHNA, CDR2 SNTAGT. The source of this sequence is a man aged 45-60 years who had been exposed to COVID-19. The chain joins TRBV6-4 to TRBJ1-2; 10 bases fit TRBD1. Sequencing was done on a sample of PBMCs or T cells enriched from blood (not recorded which). For the CDR3, the DNA is TGTGCCAGCAGCCGCGACAGGGGGCTTGGGTATGGCTACACCTTC. This gives the protein CASSRDRGLGYGYTF.